One and the same sample provided the 18 T cell receptor beta chains below, sequenced in a study of T cells in localized non-small cell lung cancer. Using immunoSEQ multiplex PCR, the repertoire was profiled, and TCRdb retains in-frame clones only, with some absent. The table lists approximately 900 clones, approximately 21% of them singletons, with 15% to 20% in the top ten. Specimen: normal lung tissue next to the tumor, collected before any cancer treatment. All receptors come from a man between 40 and 70 years old with stage III lung adenocarcinoma.

The J gene is TRBJ2-2, the V gene TRBV25-1; unclear D gene. V lost 8 bases, J lost 2 bases, and 12 bases lay in between. This CDR3 region has 14 residues. CDR1 is MGHDK, CDR2 SYGVNS, per germline. CDR3 DNA: TGTGCCAGCTCCCCCCAGGCCAACACCGGGGAGCTGTTTTTT. Protein product: CASSPQANTGELFF.

In its sample, this clone ranks as large. The chain is built from TRBV19 and TRBJ1-2, with D possibly TRBD1 on 5 matching bases. V was shortened by 5 bases and J by 4 bases, with 17 bases between the two germline ends. Germline V lookup: CDR1 LNHDA, CDR2 SQIVND (reference sequence). This CDR3 spans 15 amino acids. The CDR3 region is CASSLTSQGGYGYTF. The DNA for the CDR3 is TGTGCCAGTAGTTTAACCTCTCAGGGTGGCTATGGCTACACCTTC. Using reference TRBV19 and TRBJ1-2 for the parts outside the CDR3, the full variable domain is DGGITQSPKYLFRKEGQNVTLSCEQNLNHDAMYWYRQDPGQGLRLIYYSQIVNDFQKGDIAEGYSVSREKKESFPLTVTSAQKNPTAFYLCASSLTSQGGYGYTFGSGTRLTVV.

This clone was observed a single time. This chain joins TRBV18 and TRBJ1-2; TRBD1 agrees at 7 bases. The J segment lost 4 bases and the V segment lost 5 bases, leaving 4 bases of the junction unmatched. From germline, CDR1 is KGHSH and CDR2 LQKENI. This CDR3 is built from 13 residues. The CDR3, as DNA: TGTGCCAGCTCAACGACAGGGCCCTATGGCTACACCTTC. Its translation is CASSTTGPYGYTF.

As for this clone: The junction differs from germline at one of its ends, possibly a read error. CDR3 DNA sequence: TGTGCCAGCAGTGACTCTGGAGGGGGTGGAACAGATACGCAGTATTTT. Its protein is CASSDSGGGGTDTQYF. V gene TRBV6-8 combines with J gene TRBJ2-3; D is possibly TRBD1 or TRBD2 (6 bases each). The V gene's germline CDR1 is MNHGY and CDR2 SAAAGT. This CDR3 is built from 16 residues.

The V call is TRBV28, the J call TRBJ2-7; the D gene is possibly TRBD1 (6 bases). The V end lost 4 bases, the J end lost 2 bases, and 12 bases lay between the germline ends. Germline assignment: CDR1 MDHEN and CDR2 SYDVKM. CDR3 length: 14 residues. The CDR3 protein is CASSSPTGTYEQYF. The CDR3 region has the DNA TGTGCCAGCAGTTCGCCGACAGGTACCTACGAGCAGTACTTC. Supplemented by reference TRBV28 and TRBJ2-7, the full variable domain reads DVKVTQSSRYLVKRTGEKVFLECVQDMDHENMFWYRQDPGLGLRLIYFSYDVKMKEKGDIPEGYSVSREKKERFSLILESASTNQTSMYLCASSSPTGTYEQYFGPGTRLTVT.

This clone qualifies as medium-sized. V is TRBV6-8 and J is TRBJ1-2, with TRBD1 matching over 7 bases. The CDR3 consists of 12 residues. V lost 10 bases, J lost 6 bases, and 8 bases stayed unmatched. The germline CDR1 and CDR2 sequences are MNHGY and SAAAGT. CDR3 coding DNA: TGTGCCATCAGGGGGGACAGTCATGGCTACACCTTC. Its translation is CAIRGDSHGYTF.

The CDR3 spells CASSLYASVQYEQYF. In nucleotides, the CDR3 is TGTGCCAGCAGCTTATATGCTAGCGTGCAATACGAGCAGTACTTC. The chain has TRBV11-3 and TRBJ2-7; tentatively, D is TRBD2 (6 bases). Germline-derived CDR1 and CDR2 are SGHNT and YENEEA. V was clipped by 2 bases and J by 4 bases, with 15 bases between them. The CDR3 totals 15 residues.

The CDR3 spells CAIRGESTDTQYF. For the CDR3, the DNA is TGTGCCATCAGGGGGGAAAGCACAGATACGCAGTATTTT. J is TRBJ2-3 and V is TRBV6-8; D might be TRBD1 (7 bases). Trimming took off 10 bases at V and 0 bases at J, with 11 bases between the two ends. The CDR3 covers 13 residues. Germline V CDR1 and CDR2: MNHGY, SAAAGT.

This chain joins TRBV28 and TRBJ1-1, with D hard to call. V shed 4 bases and J shed 0 bases, with 12 bases lying between them. The CDR3 is made up of 15 amino acids. Germline V gene sequence: CDR1 MDHEN, CDR2 SYDVKM. CDR3 DNA sequence: TGTGCCAGCAGTTCCCCGATTCGCATGAACACTGAAGCTTTCTTT. Its translation: CASSSPIRMNTEAFF.

There are a few counts of this clone. This chain joins TRBV11-3 and TRBJ1-1; 8 nucleotides match TRBD1. The ends lost 6 bases at V and 1 base at J; junction bases unmatched: 4. The length of the CDR3 is 14 residues. Germline V gene data show CDR1 as SGHNT and CDR2 as YENEEA. The CDR3 region has the DNA TGTGCCAGCAGATGGGGGACAGGGAACACTGAAGCTTTCTTT. As protein: CASRWGTGNTEAFF.

Comments on this clone: One end of the junction is discordant with germline, which a read error may explain. This chain joins TRBV29-1 and TRBJ2-1; the D gene is possibly TRBD2 (6 bases). CDR1 is SQVTM, CDR2 ANQGSEA, per germline. This CDR3 is 13 amino acids long. As DNA, the CDR3 is TGCAGCGTAGAAGGAGGGTACGCGGGTGAATCGTTCTTC. This encodes CSVEGGYAGESFF.

This clone was seen a few times. The chain combines TRBV6-8 with TRBJ1-6; 9 nucleotides line up with TRBD1. This CDR3 comprises 14 residues. The germline CDR1 and CDR2 sequences are MNHGY and SAAAGT. Germline trimming cut 4 bases from V and 7 bases from J; bases unmatched to any gene: 2. CDR3 DNA: TGTGCCAGCAGTTGGACAGGGGAGAATTCACCCCTCCACTTT. As protein: CASSWTGENSPLHF.

The V call is TRBV11-3, the J call TRBJ2-3; 15 nucleotides agree with TRBD2. Germline CDR1 and CDR2: SGHNT and YENEEA. The CDR3 spans 16 residues. J lost 3 bases, V lost 5 bases, and 3 bases had no gene match. CDR3 protein: CASSPGTSGRTDTQYF. CDR3 DNA sequence: TGTGCCAGCAGCCCCGGGACTAGCGGGAGGACAGATACGCAGTATTTT.

This clone was detected only a few times. This chain uses TRBV6-8 with TRBJ2-5; 8 bases are a match to TRBD2. From germline, CDR1 is MNHGY and CDR2 SAAAGT. There are 14 residues in the CDR3. V lost 6 bases and J lost 5; bases outside the gene matches: 8. CDR3 DNA: TGTGCCAGCAGCCCGCGGGGGGCCCCGGAGACCCAGTACTTC. Protein: CASSPRGAPETQYF.

The chain uses TRBV28 and TRBJ2-7; 7 nucleotides line up with TRBD1. Germline loops: CDR1 MDHEN, CDR2 SYDVKM. V dropped 2 bases and J dropped 4; count of bases not matched to a gene: 14. The CDR3 sequence is 17 residues long. CDR3 sequence (DNA): TGTGCCAGCAGTTTACGTCTTGGTGCGACAGGGCTTTACGAGCAGTACTTC. It translates to CASSLRLGATGLYEQYF.

This chain links TRBV9 with TRBJ2-5; possibly TRBD2 for D (5 bases). CDR1 SGDLS and CDR2 YYNGEE come from the germline V gene. The CDR3 extends over 12 amino acids. V was shortened by 4 bases and J by 4 bases, with 8 bases between the two germline ends. CDR3 in DNA: TGTGCCAGCAGCTCGGGAACAGAGACCCAGTACTTC. Translation: CASSSGTETQYF.

The V gene is TRBV6-8, the J gene TRBJ1-4; TRBD1 aligns across 7 bases. Germline V gives CDR1 MNHGY, CDR2 SAAAGT. The length of the CDR3 is 14 residues. The V and J ends lost 5 bases and 5 bases, in that order; junction bases with no gene match: 5. In DNA, the CDR3 is TGTGCCAGCAGTCCCAGGGGGGGGAATGAAAAACTGTTTTTT. It codes for CASSPRGGNEKLFF.

This clone was seen more than once but under ten times. The rearrangement links TRBV11-3 to TRBJ1-1, with 8 bases fitting TRBD1. This CDR3 spans 15 amino acids. With 1 base clipped from V and 6 bases from J, the junction kept 7 bases outside the gene matches. From germline, CDR1 is SGHNT and CDR2 YENEEA. CDR3 protein: CASSLGVGQGAEAFF. DNA of the CDR3: TGTGCCAGCAGCTTAGGGGTAGGACAGGGTGCTGAAGCTTTCTTT. Full variable domain (outside the CDR3, taken from reference TRBV11-3 and TRBJ1-1): EAGVVQSPRYKIIEKKQPVAFWCNPISGHNTLYWYLQNLGQGPELLIRYENEEAVDDSQLPKDRFSAERLKGVDSTLKIQPAELGDSAVYLCASSLGVGQGAEAFFGQGTRLTVV.